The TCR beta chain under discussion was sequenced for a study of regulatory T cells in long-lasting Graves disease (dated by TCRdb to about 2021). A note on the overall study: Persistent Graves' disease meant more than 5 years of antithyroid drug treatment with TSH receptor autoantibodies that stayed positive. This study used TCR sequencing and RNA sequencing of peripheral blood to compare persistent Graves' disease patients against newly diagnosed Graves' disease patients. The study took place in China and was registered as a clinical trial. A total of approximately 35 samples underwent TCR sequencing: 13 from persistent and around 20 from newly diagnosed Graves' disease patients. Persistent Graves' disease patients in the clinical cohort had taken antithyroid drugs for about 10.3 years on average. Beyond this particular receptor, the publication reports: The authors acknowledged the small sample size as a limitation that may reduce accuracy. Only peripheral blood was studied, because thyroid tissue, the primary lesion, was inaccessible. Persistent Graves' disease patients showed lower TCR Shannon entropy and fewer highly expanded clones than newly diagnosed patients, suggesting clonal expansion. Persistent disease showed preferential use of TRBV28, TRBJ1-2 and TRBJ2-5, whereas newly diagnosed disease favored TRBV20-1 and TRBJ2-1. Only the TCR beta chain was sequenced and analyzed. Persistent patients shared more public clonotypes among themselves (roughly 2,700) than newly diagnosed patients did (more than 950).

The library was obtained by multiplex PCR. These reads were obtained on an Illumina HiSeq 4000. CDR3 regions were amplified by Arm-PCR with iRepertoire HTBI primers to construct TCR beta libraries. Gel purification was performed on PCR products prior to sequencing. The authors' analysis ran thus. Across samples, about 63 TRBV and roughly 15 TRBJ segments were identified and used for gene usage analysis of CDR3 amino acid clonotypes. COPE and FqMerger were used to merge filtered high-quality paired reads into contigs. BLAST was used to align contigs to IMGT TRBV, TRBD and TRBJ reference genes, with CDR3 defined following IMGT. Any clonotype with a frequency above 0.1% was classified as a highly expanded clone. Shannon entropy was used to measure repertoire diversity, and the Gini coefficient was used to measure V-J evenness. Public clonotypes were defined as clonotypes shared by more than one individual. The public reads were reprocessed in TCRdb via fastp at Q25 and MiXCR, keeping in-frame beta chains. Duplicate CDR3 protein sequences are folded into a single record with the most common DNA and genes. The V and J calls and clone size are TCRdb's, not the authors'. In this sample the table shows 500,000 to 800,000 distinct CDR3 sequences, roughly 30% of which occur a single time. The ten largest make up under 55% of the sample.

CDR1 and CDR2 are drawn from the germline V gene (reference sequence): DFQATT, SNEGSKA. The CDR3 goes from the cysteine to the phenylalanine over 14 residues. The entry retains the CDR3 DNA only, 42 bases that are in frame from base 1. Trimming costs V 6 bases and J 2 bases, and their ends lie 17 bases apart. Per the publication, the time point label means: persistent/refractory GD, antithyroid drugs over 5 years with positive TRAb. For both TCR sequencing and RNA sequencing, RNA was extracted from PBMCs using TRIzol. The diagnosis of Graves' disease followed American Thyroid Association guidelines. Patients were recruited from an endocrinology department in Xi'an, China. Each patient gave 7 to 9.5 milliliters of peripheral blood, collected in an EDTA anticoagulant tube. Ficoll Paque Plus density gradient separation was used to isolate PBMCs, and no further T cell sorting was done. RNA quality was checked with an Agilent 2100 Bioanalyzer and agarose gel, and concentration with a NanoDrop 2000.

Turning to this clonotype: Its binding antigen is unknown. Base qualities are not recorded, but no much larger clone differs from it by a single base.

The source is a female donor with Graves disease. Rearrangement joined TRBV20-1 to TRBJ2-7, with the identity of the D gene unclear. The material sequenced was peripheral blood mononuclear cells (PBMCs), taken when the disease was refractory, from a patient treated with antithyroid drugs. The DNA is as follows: TGCAGTGCCCCGGGTAGTGGGCAAACCTACGAGCAGTACTTC. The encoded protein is CSAPGSGQTYEQYF.